This TCR beta chain appears in the sequencing data of a study of cytomegalovirus exposure and HLA in healthy donors. Per germline, CDR1 SGHNT and CDR2 YYREEE (reference sequence). CDR3 length: 13 amino acids. Losses at the gene ends were 6 bases for V and 6 bases for J; bases not matched to a gene: 6. Both 60 Vbeta primers and 13 Jbeta primers went into the PCR. This table comes from immunoSEQ multiplex PCR, and its TCRdb copy is limited to in-frame clones, with some not included. The sample includes around 100,000 clones, around 79% of them seen just once. This sequence was found in a male donor in good health and CMV-seropositive. The chain links TRBV5-4 to TRBJ1-1; 9 positions match TRBD1. What was sequenced was PBMCs. The CDR3 sequence: CASIRDREAEAFF. The CDR3, as DNA: TGTGCCAGCATCCGGGACAGGGAAGCTGAAGCTTTCTTT.